Below, 8 T cell receptor beta chains from the same sample are listed, as sequenced in a study of T cell responses to AZD1222 COVID-19 vaccine. The table came from immunoSEQ multiplex PCR; TCRdb's copy has only in-frame clones and leaves some out. The sample shows tens of thousands of clones, nearly 80% of them seen only once. Sequenced material: peripheral blood, taken 28 days after the second AZD1222 dose. The receptors were sampled from an adult who received the AZD1222 COVID-19 vaccine.

The chain recombines TRBV9 with TRBJ1-2, with 7 positions matching TRBD1. In germline, CDR1 is SGDLS, CDR2 YYNGEE. The CDR3 length is 13 residues. The J segment lost 8 bases and the V segment lost 4 bases, leaving 8 bases of the junction unmatched. In nucleotides, the CDR3 is TGTGCCAGCAGCATTACAGGGGAATCCGGCTACACCTTC. This codes for CASSITGESGYTF.

Written as DNA, the CDR3 is TGTGCCAGCTTACCAGCCGGGACAGGGGCTTTCGGGGAGCTGTTTTTT. Amino acid sequence: CASLPAGTGAFGELFF. V usage is TRBV28 and J usage is TRBJ2-2; 10 bases line up with TRBD1. Germline loops: CDR1 MDHEN, CDR2 SYDVKM. The CDR3 runs to 16 residues. The J segment lost 7 bases and the V segment lost 8 bases, leaving 13 bases of the junction unmatched.

The chain recombines TRBV30 with TRBJ1-2; 9 bases agree with TRBD1. Germline lookup yields CDR1 GTSNPN and CDR2 SVGIG (reference sequence). This CDR3 is built from 14 residues. Unmatched junction bases numbered 2, after V lost 0 bases and J lost 3 bases. DNA for the CDR3: TGTGCCTGGAGTGTACGACAGGGGGACTATGGCTACACCTTC. Translation: CAWSVRQGDYGYTF.

The sample holds a few counts of this clone. The V call is TRBV19, the J call TRBJ1-1, with TRBD1 as a possible D gene (5 bases). Germline loops: CDR1 LNHDA, CDR2 SQIVND (reference sequence). With 7 bases removed from V and 0 bases from J, the gap between germline ends came to 15 bases. The CDR3 is made up of 15 amino acids. The CDR3 region has the DNA TGTGCCAGTAACCGAGTGGGGGGAATGAACACTGAAGCTTTCTTT. Protein: CASNRVGGMNTEAFF.

This clone appeared a few times. V usage is TRBV2 and J usage is TRBJ1-2; D possibly corresponds to TRBD1 (6 bases). Germline V CDR1 and CDR2: SNHLY, FYNNEI. The CDR3 has 15 residues. Trimming pared 6 bases from V and 2 bases from J, leaving 16 bases between. The CDR3 DNA is TGTGCCAGCAGCCGTTTGGGGGCCGTAAACTATGGCTACACCTTC. Protein sequence: CASSRLGAVNYGYTF. The entire variable domain, with the rest obtained from reference TRBV2 and TRBJ1-2, is as follows: EPEVTQTPSHQVTQMGQEVILRCVPISNHLYFYWYRQILGQKVEFLVSFYNNEISEKSEIFDDQFSVERPDGSNFTLKIRSTKLEDSAMYFCASSRLGAVNYGYTFGSGTRLTVV.

The chain couples TRBV14 to TRBJ2-1; a possible D gene is TRBD1 (6 bases). Germline V gene sequence: CDR1 SGHDN, CDR2 FVKESK. Trimming took 5 bases from V and 2 from J, leaving 10 bases between them. The CDR3 is 14 residues long. The CDR3 DNA is TGTGCCAGCAGCGGCTCAGGGGCCTACAATGAGCAGTTCTTC. This sequence encodes CASSGSGAYNEQFF.

The chain joins TRBV6-1 to TRBJ2-7, with unresolved D. The CDR3 has 11 amino acids. CDR1 is MNHNS, CDR2 SASEGT, per germline. V lost 2 bases and J 5 bases, leaving 4 bases between the germline ends. The CDR3 nucleotides read TGTGCCAGCAGTGAAAGAAACGAGCAGTACTTC. This sequence encodes CASSERNEQYF.

The chain has TRBV6-5 and TRBJ2-1; unclear D gene. V was pared by 2 bases and J by 9 bases, with 11 bases between. The CDR3 length is 13 residues. Germline V gives CDR1 MNHEY, CDR2 SVGAGI. This CDR3 is CASSYRVTGEQFF. The CDR3 bases are TGTGCCAGCAGTTACCGGGTTACCGGTGAGCAGTTCTTC.